This TCR beta chain is from a study of blood T cell repertoires in COVID-19. Profiling relied on immunoSEQ multiplex PCR, and the TCRdb table lists in-frame clones only, not all of them. The table records about 53,000 clones, 80% to 85% of them present only once. This clone was found a few times. This CDR3 has 14 amino acids. V gave up 6 bases and J gave up 5 bases; unmatched junction bases: 7. Germline V gene sequence: CDR1 SNHLY, CDR2 FYNNEI. The sequence came from a woman of 80 years or more with COVID-19, enrolled during active disease. The J gene is TRBJ2-7, the V gene TRBV2; 10 positions match TRBD2. Sample: peripheral blood. DNA of the CDR3: TGTGCCAGCAGCCCGGGACTAGCGTGGGACGAGCAGTACTTC. Its translation is CASSPGLAWDEQYF.